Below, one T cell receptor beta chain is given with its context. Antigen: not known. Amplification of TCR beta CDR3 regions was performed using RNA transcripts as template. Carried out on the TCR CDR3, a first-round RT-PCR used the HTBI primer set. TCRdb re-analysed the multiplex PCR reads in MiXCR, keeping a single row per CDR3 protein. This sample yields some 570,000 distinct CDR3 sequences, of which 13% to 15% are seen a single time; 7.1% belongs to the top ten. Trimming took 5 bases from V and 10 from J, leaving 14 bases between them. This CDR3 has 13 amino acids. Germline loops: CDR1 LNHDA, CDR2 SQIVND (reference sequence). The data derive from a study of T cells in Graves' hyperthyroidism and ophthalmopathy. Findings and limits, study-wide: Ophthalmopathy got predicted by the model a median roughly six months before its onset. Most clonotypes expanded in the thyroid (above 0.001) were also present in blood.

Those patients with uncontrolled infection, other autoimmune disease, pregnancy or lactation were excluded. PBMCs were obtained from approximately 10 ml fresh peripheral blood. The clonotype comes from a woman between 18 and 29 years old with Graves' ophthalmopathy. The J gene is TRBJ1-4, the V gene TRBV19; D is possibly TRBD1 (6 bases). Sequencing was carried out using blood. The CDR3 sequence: CASSEGGLGKLFF. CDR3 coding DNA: TGTGCCAGTAGTGAAGGGGGTTTGGGAAAACTGTTTTTT. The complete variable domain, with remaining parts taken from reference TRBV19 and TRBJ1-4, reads DGGITQSPKYLFRKEGQNVTLSCEQNLNHDAMYWYRQDPGQGLRLIYYSQIVNDFQKGDIAEGYSVSREKKESFPLTVTSAQKNPTAFYLCASSEGGLGKLFFGSGTQLSVL.